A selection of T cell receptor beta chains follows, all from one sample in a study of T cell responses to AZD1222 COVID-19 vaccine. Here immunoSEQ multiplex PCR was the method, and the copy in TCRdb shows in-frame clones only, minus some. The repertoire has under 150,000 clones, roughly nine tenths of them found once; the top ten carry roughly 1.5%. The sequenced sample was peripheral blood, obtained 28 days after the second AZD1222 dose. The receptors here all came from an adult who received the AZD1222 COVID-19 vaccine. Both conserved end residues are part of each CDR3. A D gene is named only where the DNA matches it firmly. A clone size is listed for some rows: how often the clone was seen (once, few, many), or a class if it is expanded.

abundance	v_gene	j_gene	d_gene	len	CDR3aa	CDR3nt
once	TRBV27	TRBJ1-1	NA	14	CASSFLGVSTEAFF	TGTGCCAGCAGTTTTTTAGGGGTGAGCACTGAAGCTTTCTTT
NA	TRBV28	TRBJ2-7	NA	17	CASSLSVGLAGSYEQYF	TGTGCCAGCAGTTTATCAGTTGGGCTAGCAGGTTCCTACGAGCAGTACTTC
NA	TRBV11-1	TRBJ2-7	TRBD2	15	CASSFSLAGGYEQYF	TGTGCCAGCAGCTTCTCGCTAGCGGGAGGCTACGAGCAGTACTTC
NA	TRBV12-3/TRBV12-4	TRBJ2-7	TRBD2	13	CASRKRDYYEQYF	TGTGCCAGCCGCAAGCGGGACTATTACGAGCAGTACTTC
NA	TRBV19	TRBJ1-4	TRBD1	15	CASSIGQATNEKLFF	TGTGCCAGTAGTATTGGACAGGCAACTAATGAAAAACTGTTTTTT
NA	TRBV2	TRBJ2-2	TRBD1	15	CASSRDRGRAGELFF	TGTGCCAGCAGTAGGGACAGGGGCCGGGCCGGGGAGCTGTTTTTT
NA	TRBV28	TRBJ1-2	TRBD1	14	CASSPTGQRYGYTF	TGTGCCAGCAGTCCAACGGGACAGCGCTATGGCTACACCTTC
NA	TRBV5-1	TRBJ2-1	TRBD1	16	CASSLGGTGAYNEQFF	TGCGCCAGCAGCCTTGGTGGGACAGGGGCCTACAATGAGCAGTTCTTC
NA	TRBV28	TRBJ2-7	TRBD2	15	CASSLVASGSYEQYF	TGTGCCAGCAGTTTAGTGGCTAGCGGGAGCTACGAGCAGTACTTC
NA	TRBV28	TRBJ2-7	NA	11	CASSLKYEQYF	TGTGCCAGCAGTTTAAAATACGAGCAGTACTTC
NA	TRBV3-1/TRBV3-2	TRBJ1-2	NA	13	CASSPLADYGYTF	TGTGCCAGCAGCCCCCTGGCTGACTATGGCTACACCTTC
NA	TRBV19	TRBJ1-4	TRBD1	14	CASSIGTGARKLFF	TGTGCCAGTAGTATTGGGACAGGGGCTCGAAAACTGTTTTTT
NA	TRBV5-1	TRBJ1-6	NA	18	CASSFEAGGGSYNSPLHF	TGCGCCAGCAGCTTCGAGGCCGGTGGTGGCTCCTATAATTCACCCCTCCACTTT
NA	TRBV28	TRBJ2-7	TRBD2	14	CASSLSGSVYEQYF	TGTGCCAGCAGTTTGAGCGGGAGCGTCTACGAGCAGTACTTC
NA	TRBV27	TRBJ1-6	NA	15	CASSLLGRAYSPLHF	TGTGCCAGCAGTTTATTGGGCAGGGCCTACTCACCCCTCCACTTT
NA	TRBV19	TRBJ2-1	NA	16	CASTGRWTGSYNEQFF	TGTGCCAGTACCGGGAGGTGGACAGGGTCCTACAATGAGCAGTTCTTC
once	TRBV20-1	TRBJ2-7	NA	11	CSARIGHEQYF	TGCAGTGCTAGGATCGGGCACGAGCAGTACTTC
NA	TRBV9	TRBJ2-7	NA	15	CARSAGAGASYEQYF	TGTGCCCGCAGCGCGGGGGCGGGCGCATCCTACGAGCAGTACTTC
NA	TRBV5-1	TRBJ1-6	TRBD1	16	CASRALTGATNSPLHF	TGCGCCAGCAGAGCACTGACAGGGGCGACAAATTCACCCCTCCACTTT
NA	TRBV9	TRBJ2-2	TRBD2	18	CASSAYGTSGIAAGELFF	TGTGCCAGCAGCGCATACGGGACTAGCGGGATAGCCGCCGGGGAGCTGTTTTTT
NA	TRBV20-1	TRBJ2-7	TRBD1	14	CSASDRVGTYEQYF	TGCAGTGCTAGTGACAGGGTAGGAACGTACGAGCAGTACTTC
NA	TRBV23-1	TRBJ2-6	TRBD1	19	CASSRETGGGFHGANVLTF	TGCGCCAGCAGTCGAGAAACAGGGGGCGGATTTCATGGGGCCAACGTCCTGACTTTC
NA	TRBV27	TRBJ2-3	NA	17	CASSPRSGRASTDTQYF	TGTGCCAGCAGTCCCCGATCGGGGAGAGCTAGCACAGATACGCAGTATTTT
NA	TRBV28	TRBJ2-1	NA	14	CASSFGGGYNEQFF	TGTGCCAGCAGTTTCGGCGGTGGCTACAATGAGCAGTTCTTC
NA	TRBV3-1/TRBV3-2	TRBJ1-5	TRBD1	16	CASSQSGTGGNQPQHF	TGTGCCAGCAGCCAATCCGGGACAGGGGGCAATCAGCCCCAGCATTTT
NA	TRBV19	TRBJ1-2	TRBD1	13	CATPGTGGAGYTF	TGTGCCACCCCCGGGACAGGGGGCGCTGGCTACACCTTC
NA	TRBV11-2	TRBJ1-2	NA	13	CASSLGGIDGYTF	TGTGCCAGCAGCTTAGGGGGCATTGATGGCTACACCTTC
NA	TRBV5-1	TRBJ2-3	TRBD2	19	CASSVRLAGGATSTDTQYF	TGCGCCAGCAGCGTAAGACTAGCGGGAGGCGCCACTAGCACAGATACGCAGTATTTT
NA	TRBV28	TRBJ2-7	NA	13	CASSLRQPYEQYF	TGTGCCAGCAGTTTACGACAACCCTACGAGCAGTACTTC
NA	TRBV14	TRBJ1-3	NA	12	CASSRSGNTIYF	TGTGCCAGCAGCCGCTCTGGAAACACCATATATTTT
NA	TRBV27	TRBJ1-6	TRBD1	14	CASRPTGADSPLHF	TGTGCCAGCAGGCCGACAGGGGCGGATTCACCCCTCCACTTT
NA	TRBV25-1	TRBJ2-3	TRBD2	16	CASSEWEGTSTDTQYF	TGTGCCAGCAGTGAATGGGAGGGGACGTCCACAGATACGCAGTATTTT
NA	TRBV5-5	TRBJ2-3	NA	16	CASTPSLGPQGDTQYF	TGTGCCAGCACCCCTAGTCTGGGACCCCAGGGAGATACGCAGTATTTT
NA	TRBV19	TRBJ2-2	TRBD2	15	CASGTAGGFTGELFF	TGTGCCAGCGGCACCGCGGGAGGATTCACCGGGGAGCTGTTTTTT
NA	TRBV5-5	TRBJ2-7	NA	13	CASSLAKNYEQYF	TGTGCCAGCAGCTTGGCCAAAAACTACGAGCAGTACTTC
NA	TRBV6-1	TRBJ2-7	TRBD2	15	CASSEEGAGGYEQYF	TGTGCCAGCAGTGAGGAAGGAGCGGGAGGATACGAGCAGTACTTC
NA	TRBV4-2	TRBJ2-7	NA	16	CASSQDLAEASYEQYF	TGTGCCAGCAGCCAAGATTTGGCGGAAGCCTCCTACGAGCAGTACTTC
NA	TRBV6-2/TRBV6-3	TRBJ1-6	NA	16	CASSYSLSGIASPLHF	TGTGCCAGCAGTTACTCGCTTTCAGGGATTGCTTCACCCCTCCACTTT
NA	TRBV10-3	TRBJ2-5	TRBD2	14	CAISDAGTSGTQYF	TGTGCCATCAGTGACGCCGGGACTAGTGGGACCCAGTACTTC
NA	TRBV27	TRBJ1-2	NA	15	CASSLGTAGIYGYTF	TGTGCCAGCAGTTTAGGGACCGCCGGGATATATGGCTACACCTTC
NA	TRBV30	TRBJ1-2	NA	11	CASGGNYGYTF	TGTGCCTCGGGGGGGAACTATGGCTACACCTTC
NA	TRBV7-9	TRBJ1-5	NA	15	CASSLGGSGYQPQHF	TGTGCCAGCAGCCTAGGGGGAAGCGGGTATCAGCCCCAGCATTTT
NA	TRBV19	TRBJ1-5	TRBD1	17	CASSIDLGTGVNQPQHF	TGTGCCAGTAGTATAGATTTAGGGACAGGGGTTAATCAGCCCCAGCATTTT
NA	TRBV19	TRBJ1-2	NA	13	CASSTSDWYGYTF	TGTGCCAGTAGTACATCAGACTGGTACGGCTACACCTTC
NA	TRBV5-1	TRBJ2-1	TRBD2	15	CASSLLAGSYNEQFF	TGCGCCAGCAGCCTACTAGCGGGCTCCTACAATGAGCAGTTCTTC
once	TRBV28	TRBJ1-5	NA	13	CASSKNTNQPQHF	TGTGCCAGCAGTAAGAATACTAATCAGCCCCAGCATTTT
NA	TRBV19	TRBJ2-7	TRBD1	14	CASSSRQGGYEQYF	TGTGCCAGTAGTTCGAGACAGGGGGGTTACGAGCAGTACTTC
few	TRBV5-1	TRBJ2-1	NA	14	CASSWTSPYNEQFF	TGCGCCAGCAGCTGGACATCTCCTTACAATGAGCAGTTCTTC
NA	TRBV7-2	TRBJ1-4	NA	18	CASSPGGPQGIMLGKLFF	TGTGCCAGCAGCCCCGGGGGCCCTCAGGGGATCATGCTCGGAAAACTGTTTTTT
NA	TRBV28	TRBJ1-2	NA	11	CASSSSGIYTF	TGTGCCAGCAGTTCCTCCGGTATCTACACCTTC
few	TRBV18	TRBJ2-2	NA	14	CASSSGVPTGELFF	TGTGCCAGCTCATCGGGAGTACCGACCGGGGAGCTGTTTTTT
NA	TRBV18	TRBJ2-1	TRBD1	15	CASSLGGQGVHEQFF	TGTGCCAGCTCACTCGGGGGACAGGGGGTCCATGAGCAGTTCTTC
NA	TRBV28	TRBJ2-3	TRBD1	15	CASRPGTGAVDTQYF	TGTGCCAGCAGACCCGGGACAGGGGCGGTAGATACGCAGTATTTT
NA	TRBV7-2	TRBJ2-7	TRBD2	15	CASRGAGLAGGEQYF	TGTGCCAGCAGGGGGGCGGGACTAGCGGGAGGCGAGCAGTACTTC
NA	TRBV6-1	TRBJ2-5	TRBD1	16	CASSKDRAVPAETQYF	TGTGCCAGCAGTAAAGACAGGGCGGTTCCTGCAGAGACCCAGTACTTC